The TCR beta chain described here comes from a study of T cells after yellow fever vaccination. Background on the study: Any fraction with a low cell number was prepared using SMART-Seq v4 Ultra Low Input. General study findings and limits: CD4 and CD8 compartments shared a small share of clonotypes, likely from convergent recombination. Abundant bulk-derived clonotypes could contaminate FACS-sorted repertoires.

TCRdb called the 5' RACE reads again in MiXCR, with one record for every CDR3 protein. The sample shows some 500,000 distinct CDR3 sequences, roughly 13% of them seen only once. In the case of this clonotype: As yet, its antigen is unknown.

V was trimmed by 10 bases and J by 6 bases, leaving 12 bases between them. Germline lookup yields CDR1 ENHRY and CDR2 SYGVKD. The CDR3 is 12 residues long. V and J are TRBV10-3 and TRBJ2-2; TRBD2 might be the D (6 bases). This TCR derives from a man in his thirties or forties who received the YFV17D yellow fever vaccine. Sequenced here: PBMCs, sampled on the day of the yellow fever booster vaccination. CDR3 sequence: CATSREPGELFF. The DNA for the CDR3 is TGTGCCACCTCTCGGGAGCCCGGGGAGCTGTTTTTT.